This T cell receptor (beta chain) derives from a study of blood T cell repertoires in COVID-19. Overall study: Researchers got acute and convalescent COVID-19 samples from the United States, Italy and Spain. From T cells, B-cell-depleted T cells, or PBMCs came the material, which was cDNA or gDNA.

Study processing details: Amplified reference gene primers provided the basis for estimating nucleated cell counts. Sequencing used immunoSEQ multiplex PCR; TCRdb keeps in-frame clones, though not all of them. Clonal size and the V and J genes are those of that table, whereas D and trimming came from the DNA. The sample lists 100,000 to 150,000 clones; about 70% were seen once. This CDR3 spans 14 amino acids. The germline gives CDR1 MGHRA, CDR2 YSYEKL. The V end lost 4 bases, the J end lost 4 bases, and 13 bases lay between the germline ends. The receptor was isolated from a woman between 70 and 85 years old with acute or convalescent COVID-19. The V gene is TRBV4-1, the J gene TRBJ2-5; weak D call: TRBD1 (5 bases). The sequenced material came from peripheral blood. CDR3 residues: CASSPEGGAETQYF. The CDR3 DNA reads TGCGCCAGCAGCCCGGAAGGTGGGGCAGAGACCCAGTACTTC.